The 10 T cell receptor beta chains reported below all come from one sample, sequenced in a study of shared clonotypes between healthy human individuals. Data came from immunoSEQ multiplex PCR; TCRdb stores just in-frame clones and leaves some out. The data contain hundreds of thousands of clones, roughly 80% of them singletons. The sample taken for sequencing was PBMCs. These receptors were collected from a woman in her forties in good health. Some clones in this sample may be carry-over from other donors' samples.

This clone was counted only a few times. The chain is built from TRBV30 and TRBJ2-6; D uncertain. Germline assignment: CDR1 GTSNPN and CDR2 SVGIG (reference sequence). Trimming took 1 base from V and 3 from J, leaving 7 bases between them. The CDR3 covers 14 residues. CDR3 residues: CAWSGVDGANVLTF. CDR3 sequence (DNA): TGTGCCTGGAGTGGGGTTGATGGGGCCAACGTCCTGACTTTC. Based on the CDR3 plus reference TRBV30 and TRBJ2-6, the full variable domain is SQTIHQWPATLVQPVGSPLSLECTVEGTSNPNLYWYRQAAGRGLQLLFYSVGIGQISSEVPQNLSASRPQDRQFILSSKKLLLSDSGFYLCAWSGVDGANVLTFGAGSRLTVL.

The V gene is TRBV5-1, the J gene TRBJ2-1; 10 nucleotides align to TRBD2. CDR3 length: 15 amino acids. Germline V gives CDR1 SGHRS, CDR2 YFSETQ. V gave up 3 bases and J gave up 5 bases; unmatched junction bases: 5. CDR3 in amino acids: CASSSSGRADNEQFF. For the CDR3, the DNA is TGCGCCAGCAGCTCAAGCGGGAGGGCCGACAATGAGCAGTTCTTC.

The genes are TRBV11-2 and TRBJ2-1; D call uncertain. With 3 bases removed from V and 1 base from J, the gap between germline ends came to 7 bases. CDR3 length: 14 amino acids. Germline V lookup: CDR1 SGHAT, CDR2 FQNNGV. This chain's CDR3 is CASSLRRSYNEQFF. The CDR3 DNA is TGTGCCAGCAGCTTGCGGCGGTCCTACAATGAGCAGTTCTTC.

The gene calls are TRBV6-1 and TRBJ2-5; 7 nucleotides align to TRBD1. The CDR3 loop spans 14 amino acids. J was trimmed by 1 base and V by 7 bases; bases with no gene match: 6. The germline CDR1 and CDR2 sequences are MNHNS and SASEGT. This chain's CDR3 is CASTRGLSQETQYF. CDR3 nucleotides: TGTGCCAGCACGAGGGGGCTCTCCCAAGAGACCCAGTACTTC.

The rearrangement joins TRBV5-4 to TRBJ2-3; the match to TRBD2 covers 11 bases. The germline CDR1 and CDR2 sequences are SGHNT and YYREEE (reference sequence). The CDR3 runs to 16 residues. After removal of 3 bases from V and 2 bases from J, the junction contained 5 bases not matched to a gene. For the CDR3, the DNA is TGTGCCAGCAGCTCTCGACTAGCGGGAATCACAGATACGCAGTATTTT. It is translated as CASSSRLAGITDTQYF.

The genes are TRBV6-6 and TRBJ1-5; TRBD1 matches 7 bases. From germline, CDR1 is MNHNY and CDR2 SVGAGI (reference sequence). With V trimmed by 6 bases and J by 2 bases, 7 bases remained unmatched. The CDR3 is 15 amino acids. The CDR3 here is CASRSTGVGNQPQHF. CDR3 in DNA: TGTGCCAGCAGGTCTACAGGGGTGGGCAATCAGCCCCAGCATTTT.

Turning to this clone: A junction end diverges from the germline sequence, so it may reflect a read error. V and J are TRBV19 and TRBJ2-7, with 8 nucleotides matching TRBD1. The CDR3 sequence is 14 residues long. Germline assignment: CDR1 LNHDA and CDR2 SQIVND (reference sequence). CDR3 in DNA: TGTGCCAGTAGCTCTGCCTTAGGGACAGGAGGTAACATTTTC. It translates to CASSSALGTGGNIF. Together with reference TRBV19 and TRBJ2-7, the CDR3 gives the full variable domain: DGGITQSPKYLFRKEGQNVTLSCEQNLNHDAMYWYRQDPGQGLRLIYYSQIVNDFQKGDIAEGYSVSREKKESFPLTVTSAQKNPTAFYLCASSSALGTGGNIFGPGTRLTVT.

The chain couples TRBV7-6 to TRBJ2-2, with D perhaps given as TRBD1 or TRBD2 (5 bases each). CDR3 length equals 15 residues. In germline, CDR1 is SGHVS, CDR2 FNYEAQ. The V end lost 2 bases, the J end lost 5 bases, and 12 bases lay between the germline ends. The CDR3 bases are TGTGCCAGCAGCTTACGTGATGAGGGGACCGGGGAGCTGTTTTTT. This sequence encodes CASSLRDEGTGELFF. The full variable domain, completed using reference TRBV7-6 and TRBJ2-2, is GAGVSQSPRYKVTKRGQDVALRCDPISGHVSLYWYRQALGQGPEFLTYFNYEAQQDKSGLPNDRFSAERPEGSISTLTIQRTEQRDSAMYRCASSLRDEGTGELFFGEGSRLTVL.

This clone is a singleton in its sample. The V and J genes are TRBV9 and TRBJ1-2, with TRBD1 identical over 9 bases. Trimming took 3 bases from V and 1 from J; bases not matched to a gene: 7. The CDR3 runs to 16 residues. Germline CDR1 is SGDLS and CDR2 is YYNGEE. The CDR3 nucleotides read TGTGCCAGCAGCGAGGGACAGGGAGACAATAACTATGGCTACACCTTC. Protein sequence: CASSEGQGDNNYGYTF.

The V gene is TRBV15, the J gene TRBJ1-4; TRBD1 matches at 8 bases. Germline V gene lookup returns CDR1 LNHNV and CDR2 YYDKDF (reference sequence). CDR3 length: 14 amino acids. The junction had 4 bases not matched to a gene; V was cut back by 3 bases and J by 7 bases. Written as DNA, the CDR3 is TGTGCCACCAGCAGGATAGGACAGGGTGAAAAACTGTTTTTT. This codes for CATSRIGQGEKLFF.